The text below deals with one TCR beta chain. This specimen belongs to a study of blood T cell repertoires in COVID-19. Study in general: Italy, Spain and the United States were the sources of the convalescent and acute COVID-19 samples.

In the authors' workflow: How many nucleated cells were present was estimated from reference gene primer amplification. Some clones are missing from TCRdb's copy, which holds only in-frame ones; the method was immunoSEQ multiplex PCR. V and J calls and clone size follow that table, whereas D and trimming were derived from the DNA. The sample has 55,000 to 70,000 clones, around 87% seen once. V lost 3 bases to trimming and J lost 10 bases; unmatched junction nucleotides: 8. Germline-derived CDR1 and CDR2 are SGDLS and YYNGEE. The CDR3 runs 13 residues. V is TRBV9 and J is TRBJ1-1, with 8 nucleotides matching TRBD1. The sequence derives from a man in his sixties with active or convalescent COVID-19. Sequencing used peripheral blood. The CDR3: CASSAGQGLVAFF. CDR3 in DNA: TGTGCCAGCAGCGCCGGACAGGGATTAGTAGCTTTCTTT.